This T cell receptor (beta chain) is drawn from a study of blood T cell repertoires in COVID-19. The method was immunoSEQ multiplex PCR; TCRdb's version includes in-frame clones alone and lacks a portion of them. The sample has some 150,000 clones, approximately 87% seen once. This TCR came from a man aged 45-60 years who had recovered from COVID-19. The sample was peripheral blood.

The CDR3 spells CASSYSRQYDGYTF. CDR3 DNA sequence: TGTGCCAGCAGTTACTCGAGACAGTACGACGGCTACACCTTC. The gene calls are TRBV6-5 and TRBJ1-2; D may be TRBD1 (5 bases). Germline loops: CDR1 MNHEY, CDR2 SVGAGI. V was cut by 0 bases and J by 8 bases, with 13 bases left in between. The CDR3 totals 14 residues.